A single sample gave rise to the 22 T cell receptor beta chains below, sequenced in a study of blood T cell repertoires in COVID-19. Only in-frame clones appear in the TCRdb table, and some are missing; sequencing was by immunoSEQ multiplex PCR. Altogether around 140,000 clones are present, around 90% being singletons, with the ten largest covering 1.7%. Input material: peripheral blood. The receptors originated from a woman in her fifties or sixties with acute or convalescent COVID-19.

Written as DNA, the CDR3 is TGTGCCAGCAGTTTATCGTCAGTTTACTCCTACGAGCAGTACTTC. Its translation is CASSLSSVYSYEQYF. This sequence joins TRBV27 and TRBJ2-7; no definite D call. The germline V gene has CDR1 MNHEY and CDR2 SMNVEV (reference sequence). V was pared by 0 bases and J by 0 bases, with 9 bases between. CDR3 length equals 15 residues.

The chain is built from TRBV10-3 and TRBJ2-1; D is possibly TRBD2 (5 bases). Trimming cost V 3 bases and J 0 bases, with 18 bases left between them. The length of the CDR3 is 18 residues. The germline gives CDR1 ENHRY, CDR2 SYGVKD. In DNA form, the CDR3 reads TGTGCCATCAGTGACGGCATAGGTGTGGGGAGCTCCTACAATGAGCAGTTCTTC. It codes for CAISDGIGVGSSYNEQFF.

The rearrangement joins TRBV19 to TRBJ1-5, with D tentatively TRBD1 (5 bases). Germline CDR1 LNHDA, CDR2 SQIVND (reference sequence). This CDR3 has 15 amino acids. V shed 4 bases and J shed 6 bases, with 16 bases lying between them. The CDR3 spells CASSTWTSGPQPQHF. In DNA, the CDR3 is TGTGCCAGTAGTACTTGGACATCTGGCCCTCAGCCCCAGCATTTT.

The chain couples TRBV13 to TRBJ1-6, with D perhaps TRBD1 (5 bases). V dropped 3 bases and J dropped 6 bases, with 18 bases sitting between them. CDR3 size: 17 residues. Germline CDR1 and CDR2: PRHDT and FYEKMQ (reference sequence). As DNA, the CDR3 is TGTGCCAGCAGCTTCCAGGGTGGCCGCATAAGTAATTCACCCCTCCACTTT. It yields the protein CASSFQGGRISNSPLHF.

This chain connects TRBV29-1 to TRBJ1-3, with 8 bases that match TRBD1. The CDR3 is made up of 13 amino acids. V gave up 6 bases and J gave up 8 bases; unmatched junction bases: 9. Germline loops: CDR1 SQVTM, CDR2 ANQGSEA. CDR3 nucleotides: TGCAGCGTCGGGACAGGCCTGAGCCACACCATATATTTT. Its translation: CSVGTGLSHTIYF.

The chain links TRBV2 to TRBJ2-5; TRBD2 agrees at 8 bases. CDR1 SNHLY and CDR2 FYNNEI come from the germline V gene. V lost 4 bases, J lost 1 base, and 5 bases stayed unmatched. There are 15 residues in the CDR3. CDR3 DNA: TGTGCCAGCAGTGCAATAGCGGGATTCCAAGAGACCCAGTACTTC. This translates into CASSAIAGFQETQYF.

The chain joins TRBV19 to TRBJ1-1, with D possibly being TRBD1 (5 bases). Trimming removed 6 bases from V and 0 bases from J, with 8 bases in between. CDR1 is LNHDA, CDR2 SQIVND, per germline (reference sequence). The CDR3 totals 13 residues. CDR3 region: CASSLTVNTEAFF. The CDR3 DNA reads TGTGCCAGTAGCCTGACAGTGAACACTGAAGCTTTCTTT. The whole variable domain, remainder taken from reference TRBV19 and TRBJ1-1, is DGGITQSPKYLFRKEGQNVTLSCEQNLNHDAMYWYRQDPGQGLRLIYYSQIVNDFQKGDIAEGYSVSREKKESFPLTVTSAQKNPTAFYLCASSLTVNTEAFFGQGTRLTVV.

The chain has TRBV18 and TRBJ1-5; TRBD1 matches 8 bases. From germline, CDR1 is KGHSH and CDR2 LQKENI. Germline trimming cut 2 bases from V and 6 bases from J; bases unmatched to any gene: 6. This CDR3 has 15 amino acids. CDR3 DNA sequence: TGTGCCAGCTCACCAACACAGGGGGAGGGTCAGCCCCAGCATTTT. Its protein product is CASSPTQGEGQPQHF.

The J gene is TRBJ2-4, the V gene TRBV21-1; the table assigns TRBD1, which was not confirmed against the DNA. TRBV21-1 is given as a pseudogene. The CDR3 contains 16 residues. The CDR3 DNA is TGTGCCAGCAGCACCGGGACAGGTAGAGCCAAAAACATTCAGTACTTC. Its protein is CASSTGTGRAKNIQYF.

In regard to this clone: Additional DNA sequences in this sample encode the identical CDR3. The rearrangement joins TRBV5-1 to TRBJ1-1; 11 nucleotides align to TRBD1. After removal of 2 bases from V and 4 bases from J, the junction contained 1 base not matched to a gene. The CDR3 spans 14 residues. Looked up from germline, CDR1 is SGHRS and CDR2 is YFSETQ. Here the CDR3 DNA reads TGCGCCAGCAGCTTAGGGACAGGGGGCACTGAAGCTTTCTTT. This sequence encodes CASSLGTGGTEAFF. Variable domain in full (rest from reference TRBV5-1 and TRBJ1-1): KAGVTQTPRYLIKTRGQQVTLSCSPISGHRSVSWYQQTPGQGLQFLFEYFSETQRNKGNFPGRFSGRQFSNSRSEMNVSTLELGDSALYLCASSLGTGGTEAFFGQGTRLTVV.

V and J are TRBV6-5 and TRBJ2-3, with 8 bases aligning to TRBD1. Germline values: CDR1 MNHEY, CDR2 SVGAGI. After removal of 6 bases from V and 2 bases from J, the junction contained 7 bases not matched to a gene. CDR3 length: 15 residues. CDR3 in DNA: TGTGCCAGCAGATCCGGGACAGGATACACAGATACGCAGTATTTT. It is translated as CASRSGTGYTDTQYF.

A note on this clone: In the same sample, other DNA sequences code for this CDR3. This chain uses TRBV5-1 with TRBJ2-7; 11 bases map to TRBD1. CDR3 size: 14 residues. V was pared by 3 bases and J by 4 bases, with 3 bases of the junction left unmatched. CDR1 is SGHRS and CDR2 is YFSETQ in the germline V gene. The CDR3 DNA is TGCGCCAGCAGCTCAGGACAGGGGGCTTACGAGCAGTACTTC. Its protein product is CASSSGQGAYEQYF.

The CDR3 reads CASSFTGMYGYTF. The CDR3 region has the DNA TGTGCCAGCAGCTTCACAGGGATGTATGGCTACACCTTC. The V call is TRBV5-4, the J call TRBJ1-2; a weak D match, TRBD1 (6 bases). V was shortened by 2 bases and J by 5 bases, with 10 bases between the two germline ends. Germline V gives CDR1 SGHNT, CDR2 YYREEE (reference sequence). CDR3 size: 13 residues. The full variable domain, completed using reference TRBV5-4 and TRBJ1-2, is ETGVTQSPTHLIKTRGQQVTLRCSSQSGHNTVSWYQQALGQGPQFIFQYYREEENGRGNFPPRFSGLQFPNYSSELNVNALELDDSALYLCASSFTGMYGYTFGSGTRLTVV.

In its sample, this clone was seen a few times. The chain links TRBV7-2 to TRBJ2-1; possibly TRBD2 for D (5 bases). The germline V gene has CDR1 SGHTA and CDR2 FQGNSA. This CDR3 spans 15 amino acids. V lost 5 bases and J 4 bases, leaving 15 bases between the germline ends. The CDR3, as DNA: TGTGCCAGCAGCCCGCCCCCCCGCGGGTACAATGAGCAGTTCTTC. Protein: CASSPPPRGYNEQFF.

This clone was observed once. The gene calls are TRBV7-6 and TRBJ2-1; D call uncertain. The CDR3 is 13 residues long. V lost 1 base and J 7 bases, leaving 8 bases between the germline ends. Germline loops: CDR1 SGHVS, CDR2 FNYEAQ. The CDR3 is CASSLGHQNEQFF. The CDR3 DNA is TGTGCCAGCAGCTTAGGTCATCAGAATGAGCAGTTCTTC.

The rearrangement joins TRBV3-1 (or the pseudogene TRBV3-2) to TRBJ2-5; D call uncertain. V lost 5 bases to trimming and J lost 3 bases, with 7 bases between them. The CDR3 contains 12 residues. The germline V gene has CDR1 LGHDT and CDR2 YNNKEL (reference sequence). The CDR3 DNA reads as TGTGCCAGCAGCTCTACCAAAGAGACCCAGTACTTC. This translates into CASSSTKETQYF.

This sequence joins TRBV19 and TRBJ1-1, with TRBD1 matching 7 bases. The CDR3 totals 15 residues. Trimming removed 6 bases from V and 10 bases from J; junction bases left unmatched: 17. Germline V gene sequence: CDR1 LNHDA, CDR2 SQIVND (reference sequence). DNA for the CDR3: TGTGCCAGTAGGGACAGGCCTCATACGGCTTCGGGAGCTTTCTTT. Translating it yields CASRDRPHTASGAFF.

CDR3 in DNA: TGTGCCAGCAGTTTGAGGAGAGAAAAACTGTTTTTT. It encodes CASSLRREKLFF. The chain has TRBV28 and TRBJ1-4, with D uncertain. Looked up from germline, CDR1 is MDHEN and CDR2 is SYDVKM. This CDR3 is 12 amino acids long. The V end lost 3 bases, the J end lost 8 bases, and 7 bases lay between the germline ends.

V gene TRBV2 combines with J gene TRBJ1-6; no clear D. CDR3 size: 14 residues. V was trimmed by 3 bases and J by 7 bases, leaving 10 bases between them. Per the germline V gene, CDR1 is SNHLY and CDR2 is FYNNEI. Here the CDR3 DNA reads TGTGCCAGCAGTGACTCCGGGATCAATTCACCCCTCCACTTT. This encodes CASSDSGINSPLHF.

This clone was counted only a few times. The chain has TRBV24-1 and TRBJ2-3; TRBD1 matches 7 bases. The CDR3 extends over 15 amino acids. Germline CDR1 is KGHDR and CDR2 is SFDVKD. V lost 4 bases and J lost 5; bases outside the gene matches: 8. The DNA of the CDR3 is TGTGCCACCAGTGACTCACGACAGGGTGGAGATACGCAGTATTTT. Translated: CATSDSRQGGDTQYF.

This chain joins TRBV19 and TRBJ2-1; the D is unclear. Germline-derived CDR1 and CDR2 are LNHDA and SQIVND (reference sequence). The V end lost 4 bases, the J end lost 4 bases, and 8 bases lay between the germline ends. The CDR3 loop spans 13 amino acids. For the CDR3, the DNA is TGTGCCAGTAGTACCGACTTGTACAATGAGCAGTTCTTC. Protein: CASSTDLYNEQFF.

This chain connects TRBV9 to TRBJ1-1; no firm D call. CDR1 is SGDLS and CDR2 is YYNGEE in the germline V gene. V was shortened by 0 bases and J by 1 base, with 4 bases between the two germline ends. The CDR3 spans 13 residues. In nucleotides, the CDR3 is TGTGCCAGCAGCGTAGCCGGGAACACTGAAGCTTTCTTT. Translation gives CASSVAGNTEAFF.